The clone carrying this T cell receptor (beta chain) has a handful of counts. Its target is not known. The data are from a study of tumor and adjacent non-tumor tissue in lung cancer. Regarding the study as a whole: Higher tumor TCR diversity was associated with shorter survival.

Trimming cost V 5 bases and J 2 bases; bases outside gene matches: 6. The CDR3 has 16 residues. RNA was extracted from bulk tissue without any cell sorting. Between August and November 2014, newly diagnosed, chemotherapy-naive lung cancer patients underwent thoracic surgery in China. Three rounds of nested PCR, following a modified ARM-PCR protocol, produced the TCRbeta library. TCRdb recomputed calls from the multiplex PCR reads with MiXCR, one row per CDR3 protein. The sample includes around 210,000 distinct CDR3 sequences, 70% to 75% seen only once; the top ten take 20% to 25%. This sequence originates from a man between 60 and 75 years old with non-small cell lung cancer. What was sequenced was lung tumor tissue. This chain uses TRBV12-3 or TRBV12-4 with TRBJ1-6; 7 positions agree with TRBD1. The CDR3 DNA follows: TGTGCCAGCAGTAAAGACGGGACAGCCTATAATTCACCCCTCCACTTT. Protein sequence: CASSKDGTAYNSPLHF.